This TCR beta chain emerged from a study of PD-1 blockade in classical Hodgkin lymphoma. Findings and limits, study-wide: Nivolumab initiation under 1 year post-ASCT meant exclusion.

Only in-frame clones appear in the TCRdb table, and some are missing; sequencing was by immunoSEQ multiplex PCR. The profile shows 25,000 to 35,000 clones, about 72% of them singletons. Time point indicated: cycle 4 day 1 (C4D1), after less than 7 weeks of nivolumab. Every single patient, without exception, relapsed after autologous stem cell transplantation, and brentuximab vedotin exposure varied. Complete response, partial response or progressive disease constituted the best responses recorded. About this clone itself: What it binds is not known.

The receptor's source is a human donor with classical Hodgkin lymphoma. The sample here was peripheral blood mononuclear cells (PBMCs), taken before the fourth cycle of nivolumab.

CDR3 DNA: TGCGCCAGCAGAGTTACGACGGGGGACACTGAAGCTTTCTTT. Translated: CASRVTTGDTEAFF. The chain carries TRBV5-1 and TRBJ1-1; tentatively, D is TRBD1 (5 bases). The V and J ends lost 5 bases and 3 bases respectively, with 14 bases between them. Germline V gene sequence: CDR1 SGHRS, CDR2 YFSETQ. This CDR3 has 14 residues.